The 5 T cell receptor beta chains in this list originate from one sample, sequenced in a study of blood T cell repertoires in COVID-19. Profiled with immunoSEQ multiplex PCR; TCRdb holds only in-frame clones, not every one. The table lists tens of thousands of clones, about 91% of them singletons. The sequencing input was peripheral blood. The receptors were gathered from a human donor in a cohort sampled during active COVID-19.

The chain combines TRBV5-1 with TRBJ2-3, with unresolved D. V lost 4 bases to trimming and J lost 2 bases, with 8 bases between them. The CDR3 has 13 residues. The germline CDR1 and CDR2 sequences are SGHRS and YFSETQ. The CDR3 coding sequence is TGCGCCAGCAGCCCACAGTTCACAGATACGCAGTATTTT. This encodes CASSPQFTDTQYF.

The chain is built from TRBV19 and TRBJ2-5, with TRBD2 matching over 10 bases. The trim removed 5 bases at V and 2 bases at J, leaving 8 bases unmatched. Per germline, CDR1 LNHDA and CDR2 SQIVND (reference sequence). This CDR3 has 16 amino acids. In nucleotides, the CDR3 is TGTGCCAGTAGTCCACGGACTAGCGGACTGCAAGAGACCCAGTACTTC. Translating gives CASSPRTSGLQETQYF.

The chain employs TRBV9 and TRBJ2-2; 10 bases align to TRBD2. Germline V lookup: CDR1 SGDLS, CDR2 YYNGEE. This CDR3 is built from 16 residues. J gave up 5 bases and V 2 bases, and 6 bases lay outside the gene matches. For the CDR3, the DNA is TGTGCCAGCAGCGTTGGAGCGGGGGGGTTGACCGGGGAGCTGTTTTTT. This translates into CASSVGAGGLTGELFF.

This chain uses TRBV11-3 with TRBJ1-5; no firm D call. The CDR3 is made up of 16 amino acids. V was cut by 2 bases and J by 1 base, with 12 bases left in between. Germline values: CDR1 SGHNT, CDR2 YENEEA. CDR3 bases: TGTGCCAGCAGCTTAATTAAAAACCTAAGCAATCAGCCCCAGCATTTT. This translates into CASSLIKNLSNQPQHF.

The chain uses TRBV28 and TRBJ1-3; 9 bases match TRBD1. Germline trimming cut 5 bases from V and 11 bases from J; bases unmatched to any gene: 7. Germline CDR1 is MDHEN and CDR2 is SYDVKM. CDR3 size: 13 residues. The DNA of the CDR3 is TGTGCCAGCAGTATCCGGGACAGGGCTCCCATATATTTT. Translation: CASSIRDRAPIYF.